This T cell receptor beta chain derives from a study of cytomegalovirus exposure and HLA in healthy donors. The ends were cut back, 2 bases at V and 4 bases at J, with 9 bases in the middle. The CDR3 consists of 14 residues. The germline gives CDR1 MDHEN, CDR2 SYDVKM. Primers for the PCR totalled 60 Vbeta and 13 Jbeta. Profiled with immunoSEQ multiplex PCR; TCRdb holds only in-frame clones, not every one. The sample has around 100,000 clones, 60% to 80% seen once. In regard to this clone: The antigen is not known.

Whole-study results and caveats: Later analysis associated a missense DCLRE1C variant with TCR beta V- and J-gene trimming.

The chain is built from TRBV28 and TRBJ1-3, with D hard to call. The sequencing sample was made of PBMCs. The TCR sequence derives from a male donor in good health and CMV-seropositive. The CDR3 reads CASSLDFAGNTIYF. The DNA of the CDR3 is TGTGCCAGCAGTTTAGACTTCGCCGGAAACACCATATATTTT.